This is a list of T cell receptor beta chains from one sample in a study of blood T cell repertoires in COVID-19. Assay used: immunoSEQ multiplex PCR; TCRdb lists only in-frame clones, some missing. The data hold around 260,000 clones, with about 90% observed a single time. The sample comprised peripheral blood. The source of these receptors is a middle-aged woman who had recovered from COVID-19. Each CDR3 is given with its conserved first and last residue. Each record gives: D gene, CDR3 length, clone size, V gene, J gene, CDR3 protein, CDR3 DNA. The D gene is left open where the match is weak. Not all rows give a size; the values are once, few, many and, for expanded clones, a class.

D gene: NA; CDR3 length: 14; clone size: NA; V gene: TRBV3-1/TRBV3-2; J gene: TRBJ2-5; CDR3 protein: CASGTAGVGETQYF; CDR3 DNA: TGTGCCAGCGGGACAGCGGGTGTGGGGGAGACCCAGTACTTC
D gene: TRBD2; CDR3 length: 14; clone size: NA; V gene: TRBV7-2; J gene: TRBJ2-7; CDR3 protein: CASSPRGGRYEQYF; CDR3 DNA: TGTGCCAGCAGCCCACGCGGGGGTAGGTACGAGCAGTACTTC
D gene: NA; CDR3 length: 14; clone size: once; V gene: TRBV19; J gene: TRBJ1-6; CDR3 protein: CASSIRGINSPLHF; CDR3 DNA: TGTGCCAGTAGTATCAGAGGGATCAATTCACCCCTCCACTTT
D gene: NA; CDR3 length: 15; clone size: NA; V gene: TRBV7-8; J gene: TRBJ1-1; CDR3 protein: CASSLAKGPGTEAFF; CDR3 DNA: TGTGCCAGCAGCTTAGCTAAGGGGCCGGGCACTGAAGCTTTCTTT
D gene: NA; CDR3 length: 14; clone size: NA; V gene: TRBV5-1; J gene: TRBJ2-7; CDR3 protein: CASSLDGTSYEQYF; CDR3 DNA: TGCGCCAGCAGCTTGGATGGCACCTCCTACGAGCAGTACTTC
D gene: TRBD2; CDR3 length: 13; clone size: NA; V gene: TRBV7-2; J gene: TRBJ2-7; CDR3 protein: CASSVTSGYEQYF; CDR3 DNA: TGTGCCAGCAGCGTGACTAGCGGATACGAGCAGTACTTC
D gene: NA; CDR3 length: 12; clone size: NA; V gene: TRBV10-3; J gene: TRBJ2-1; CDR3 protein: CAISRSRDEQFF; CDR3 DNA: TGTGCCATCTCGAGATCCAGGGATGAGCAGTTCTTC
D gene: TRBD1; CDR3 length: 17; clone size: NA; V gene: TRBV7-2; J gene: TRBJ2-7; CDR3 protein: CASSPRVVTGAPYEQYF; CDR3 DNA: TGTGCCAGCAGCCCACGAGTTGTGACAGGGGCCCCCTACGAGCAGTACTTC
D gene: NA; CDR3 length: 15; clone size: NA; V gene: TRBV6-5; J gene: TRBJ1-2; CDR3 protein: CASSYSGGLNYGYTF; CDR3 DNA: TGTGCCAGCAGTTACTCGGGAGGCCTCAACTATGGCTACACCTTC
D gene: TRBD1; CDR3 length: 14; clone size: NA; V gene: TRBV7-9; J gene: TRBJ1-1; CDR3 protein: CASRLGTVNTEAFF; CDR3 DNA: TGTGCCAGCAGGCTCGGGACAGTCAACACTGAAGCTTTCTTT
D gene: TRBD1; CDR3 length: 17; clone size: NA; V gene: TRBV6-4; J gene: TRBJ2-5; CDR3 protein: CASSDSRLVQGAETQYF; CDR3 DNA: TGTGCCAGCAGTGACTCGAGGTTGGTCCAGGGGGCGGAGACCCAGTACTTC
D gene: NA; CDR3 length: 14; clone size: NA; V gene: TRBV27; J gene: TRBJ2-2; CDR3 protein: CASATLRGTGELFF; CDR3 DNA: TGTGCCAGCGCCACTCTCAGGGGAACCGGGGAGCTGTTTTTT
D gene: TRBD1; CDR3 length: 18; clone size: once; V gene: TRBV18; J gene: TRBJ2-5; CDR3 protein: CASSPSVLADRGGETQYF; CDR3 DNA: TGTGCCAGCTCACCAAGCGTATTAGCGGACAGGGGAGGGGAGACCCAGTACTTC
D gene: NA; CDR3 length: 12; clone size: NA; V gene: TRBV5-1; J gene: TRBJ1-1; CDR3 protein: CASSTLTGEAFF; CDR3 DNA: TGCGCCAGCAGCACCTTGACAGGTGAAGCTTTCTTT
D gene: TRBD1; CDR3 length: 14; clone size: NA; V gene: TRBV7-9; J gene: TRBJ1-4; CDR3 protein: CASSAQGAGEKLFF; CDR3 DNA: TGTGCCAGCAGCGCTCAGGGGGCGGGTGAAAAACTGTTTTTT
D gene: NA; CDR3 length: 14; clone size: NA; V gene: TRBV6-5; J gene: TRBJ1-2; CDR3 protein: CASTVVRGSYGYTF; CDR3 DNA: TGTGCCAGCACCGTAGTGCGGGGAAGCTATGGCTACACCTTC
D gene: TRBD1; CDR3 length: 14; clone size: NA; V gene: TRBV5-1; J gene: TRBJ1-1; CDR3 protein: CASGPGGANTEAFF; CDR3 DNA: TGCGCCAGCGGTCCAGGGGGAGCGAACACTGAAGCTTTCTTT
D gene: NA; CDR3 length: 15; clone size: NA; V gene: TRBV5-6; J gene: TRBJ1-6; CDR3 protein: CASSLVAQGNSPLHF; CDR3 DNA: TGTGCCAGCAGCTTGGTCGCCCAGGGCAACTCACCCCTCCACTTT
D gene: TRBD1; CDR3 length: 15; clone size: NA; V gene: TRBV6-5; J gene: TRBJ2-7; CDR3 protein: CASSWTGPEGYEQYF; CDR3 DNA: TGTGCCAGCAGTTGGACAGGGCCCGAGGGCTACGAGCAGTACTTC
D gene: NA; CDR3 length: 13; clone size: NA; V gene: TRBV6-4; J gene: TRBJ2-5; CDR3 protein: CASSDEEGQTQYF; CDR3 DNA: TGTGCCAGCAGTGACGAGGAGGGGCAGACCCAGTACTTC
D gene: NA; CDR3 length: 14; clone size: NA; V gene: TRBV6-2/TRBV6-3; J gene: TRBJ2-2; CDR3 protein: CASIPWGDRGELFF; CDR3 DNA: TGTGCCAGCATCCCTTGGGGGGATCGGGGGGAGCTGTTTTTT
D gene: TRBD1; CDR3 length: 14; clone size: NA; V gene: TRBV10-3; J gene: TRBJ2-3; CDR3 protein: CAIKSRGSTDTQYF; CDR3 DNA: TGTGCCATCAAGAGCAGGGGGAGCACAGATACGCAGTATTTT